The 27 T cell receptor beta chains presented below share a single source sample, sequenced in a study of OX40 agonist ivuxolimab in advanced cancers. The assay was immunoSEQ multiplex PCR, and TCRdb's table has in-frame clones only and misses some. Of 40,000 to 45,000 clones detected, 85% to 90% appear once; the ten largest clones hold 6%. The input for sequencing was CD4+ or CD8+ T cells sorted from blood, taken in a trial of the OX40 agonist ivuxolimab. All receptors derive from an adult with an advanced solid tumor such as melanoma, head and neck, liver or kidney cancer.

CDR3 bases: TGCAGCGTTGGGGTTGAGACTAGCGGGAGTTCCGAGCAGTACTTC. It encodes CSVGVETSGSSEQYF. The V gene is TRBV29-1, the J gene TRBJ2-7; the match to TRBD2 covers 12 bases. The CDR3 consists of 15 residues. V shed 4 bases and J 6 bases; nucleotides not matched to a gene: 10. Germline loops: CDR1 SQVTM, CDR2 ANQGSEA.

For the CDR3, the DNA is TGTGCCTGGAGTCGTGGGGTACAGTCCACGCAGTATTTT. Protein: CAWSRGVQSTQYF. The chain couples TRBV30 to TRBJ2-3, with no clear D. There are 13 residues in the CDR3. CDR1 and CDR2 (germline): GTSNPN, SVGIG (reference sequence). Trimming pared 2 bases from V and 9 bases from J, leaving 15 bases between.

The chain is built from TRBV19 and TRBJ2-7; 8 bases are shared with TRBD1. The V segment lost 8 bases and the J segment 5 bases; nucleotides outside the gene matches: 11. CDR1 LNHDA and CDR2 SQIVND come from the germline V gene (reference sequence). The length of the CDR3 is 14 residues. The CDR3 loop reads CASARTGLFDEQYF. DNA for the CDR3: TGTGCCAGTGCCCGGACAGGGTTATTCGACGAGCAGTACTTC. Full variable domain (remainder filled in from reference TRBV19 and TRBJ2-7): DGGITQSPKYLFRKEGQNVTLSCEQNLNHDAMYWYRQDPGQGLRLIYYSQIVNDFQKGDIAEGYSVSREKKESFPLTVTSAQKNPTAFYLCASARTGLFDEQYFGPGTRLTVT.

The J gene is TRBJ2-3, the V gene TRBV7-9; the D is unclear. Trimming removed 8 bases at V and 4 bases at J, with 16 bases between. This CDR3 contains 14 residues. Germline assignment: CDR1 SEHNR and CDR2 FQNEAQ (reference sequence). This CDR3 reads CASENWPSADTQYF. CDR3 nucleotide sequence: TGTGCCAGCGAGAACTGGCCTTCCGCAGATACGCAGTATTTT. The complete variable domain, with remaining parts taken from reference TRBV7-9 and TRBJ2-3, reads DTGVSQNPRHKITKRGQNVTFRCDPISEHNRLYWYRQTLGQGPEFLTYFQNEAQLEKSRLLSDRFSAERPKGSFSTLEIQRTEQGDSAMYLCASENWPSADTQYFGPGTRLTVL.

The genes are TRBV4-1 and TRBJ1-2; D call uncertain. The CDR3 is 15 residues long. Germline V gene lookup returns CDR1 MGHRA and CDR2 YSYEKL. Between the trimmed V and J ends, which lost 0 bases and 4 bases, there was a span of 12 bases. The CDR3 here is CASSQDTNPFYGYTF. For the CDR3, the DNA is TGCGCCAGCAGCCAAGACACAAACCCTTTCTATGGCTACACCTTC.

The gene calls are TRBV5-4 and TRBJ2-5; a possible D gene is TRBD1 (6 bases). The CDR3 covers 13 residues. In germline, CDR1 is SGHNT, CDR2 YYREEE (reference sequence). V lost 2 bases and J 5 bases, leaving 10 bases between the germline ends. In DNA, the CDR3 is TGTGCCAGCAGCTTCTCCAGGGGTGAGACCCAGTACTTC. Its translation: CASSFSRGETQYF.

As DNA, the CDR3 is TGCGCCAGCACCCGAGACGGGGGCTCTGGAAACACCATATATTTT. Translated: CASTRDGGSGNTIYF. The chain combines TRBV5-1 with TRBJ1-3; D is perhaps TRBD1 (5 bases). The CDR3 has 15 residues. Germline lookup yields CDR1 SGHRS and CDR2 YFSETQ. Trimming took 6 bases from V and 0 from J, leaving 13 bases between them.

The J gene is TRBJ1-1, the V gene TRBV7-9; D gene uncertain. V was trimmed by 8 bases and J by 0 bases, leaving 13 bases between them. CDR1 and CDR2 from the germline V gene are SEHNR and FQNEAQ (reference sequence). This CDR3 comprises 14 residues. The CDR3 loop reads CASDASGVNTEAFF. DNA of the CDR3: TGTGCCAGCGATGCAAGCGGGGTGAACACTGAAGCTTTCTTT.

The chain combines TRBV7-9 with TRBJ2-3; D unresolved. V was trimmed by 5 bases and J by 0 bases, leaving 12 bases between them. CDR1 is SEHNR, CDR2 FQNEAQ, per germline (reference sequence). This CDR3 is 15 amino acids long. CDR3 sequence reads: CASSPRVLSTDTQYF. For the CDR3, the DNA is TGTGCCAGCAGCCCCCGAGTGCTCAGCACAGATACGCAGTATTTT. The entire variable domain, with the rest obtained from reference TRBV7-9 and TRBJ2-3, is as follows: DTGVSQNPRHKITKRGQNVTFRCDPISEHNRLYWYRQTLGQGPEFLTYFQNEAQLEKSRLLSDRFSAERPKGSFSTLEIQRTEQGDSAMYLCASSPRVLSTDTQYFGPGTRLTVL.

This CDR3 is CSVASTVAGLREQYF. CDR3 bases: TGCAGCGTTGCCTCGACGGTAGCAGGGCTCCGCGAGCAGTACTTC. The chain employs TRBV29-1 and TRBJ2-7, with D tentatively TRBD1 (5 bases). CDR1 is SQVTM, CDR2 ANQGSEA, per germline. The ends were cut back, 4 bases at V and 6 bases at J, with 22 bases in the middle. The CDR3 consists of 15 residues.

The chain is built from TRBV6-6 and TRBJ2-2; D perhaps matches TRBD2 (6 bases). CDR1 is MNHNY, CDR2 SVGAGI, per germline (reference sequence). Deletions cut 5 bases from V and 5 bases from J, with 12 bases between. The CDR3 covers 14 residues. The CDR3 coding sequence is TGTGCCAGCAGTCGGGACTTCAAGACCGGGGAGCTGTTTTTT. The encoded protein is CASSRDFKTGELFF.

CDR3 in amino acids: CSVDGTGYTDTQYF. In DNA, the CDR3 is TGCAGCGTTGATGGGACAGGGTACACAGATACGCAGTATTTT. The chain uses TRBV29-1 and TRBJ2-3, with 9 bases lining up with TRBD1. The length of the CDR3 is 14 residues. Trimming cost V 3 bases and J 2 bases; bases outside gene matches: 3. Germline V gene data show CDR1 as SQVTM and CDR2 as ANQGSEA.

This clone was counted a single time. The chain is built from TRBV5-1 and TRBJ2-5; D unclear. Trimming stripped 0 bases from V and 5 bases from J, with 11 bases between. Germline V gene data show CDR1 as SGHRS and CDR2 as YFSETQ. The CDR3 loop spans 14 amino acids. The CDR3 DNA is TGCGCCAGCAGCTTGGTCCCAGGCACGGAGACCCAGTACTTC. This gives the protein CASSLVPGTETQYF.

CDR3 DNA sequence: TGTGCCAGCAGCCGCGGACTAGCGACTAGTTACGAGCAGTACTTC. It yields the protein CASSRGLATSYEQYF. The chain carries TRBV4-2 and TRBJ2-7, with TRBD2 matching over 9 bases. CDR1 LGHNA and CDR2 YNFKEQ come from the germline V gene. There are 15 residues in the CDR3. After removal of 4 bases from V and 4 bases from J, the junction contained 8 bases not matched to a gene.

The CDR3 sequence: CASSLIAGGTYEQYF. CDR3 nucleotides: TGTGCCAGCAGTTTAATAGCGGGAGGAACTTACGAGCAGTACTTC. This chain joins TRBV27 and TRBJ2-7, with 10 bases fitting TRBD2. The CDR3 consists of 15 residues. After removal of 2 bases from V and 4 bases from J, the junction contained 5 bases not matched to a gene. The germline V gene encodes CDR1 MNHEY and CDR2 SMNVEV (reference sequence).

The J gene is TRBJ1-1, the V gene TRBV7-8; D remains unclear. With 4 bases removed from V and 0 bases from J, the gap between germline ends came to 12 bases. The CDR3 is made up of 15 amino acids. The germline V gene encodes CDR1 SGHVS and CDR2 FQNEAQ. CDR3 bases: TGTGCCAGCAGCTATTCGACGGGAGTGAACACTGAAGCTTTCTTT. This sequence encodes CASSYSTGVNTEAFF.

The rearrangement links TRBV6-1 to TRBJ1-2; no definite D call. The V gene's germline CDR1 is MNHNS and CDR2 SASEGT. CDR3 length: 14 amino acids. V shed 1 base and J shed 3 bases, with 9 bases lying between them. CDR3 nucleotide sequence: TGTGCCAGCAGTGAAGTCTCGGGATACTATGGCTACACCTTC. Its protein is CASSEVSGYYGYTF.

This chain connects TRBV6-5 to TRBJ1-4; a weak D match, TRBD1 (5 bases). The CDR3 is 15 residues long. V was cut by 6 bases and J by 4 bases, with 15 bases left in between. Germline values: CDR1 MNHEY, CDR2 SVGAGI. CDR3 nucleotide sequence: TGTGCCAGCAGCTATTTCGGGGGAGGTAATGAAAAACTGTTTTTT. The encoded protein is CASSYFGGGNEKLFF.

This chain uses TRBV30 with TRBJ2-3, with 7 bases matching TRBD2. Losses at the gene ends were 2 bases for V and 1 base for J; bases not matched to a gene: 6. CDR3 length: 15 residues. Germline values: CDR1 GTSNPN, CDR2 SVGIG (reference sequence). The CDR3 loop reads CAWSQTGGGTDTQYF. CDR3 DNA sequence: TGTGCCTGGAGTCAAACTGGGGGGGGCACAGATACGCAGTATTTT.

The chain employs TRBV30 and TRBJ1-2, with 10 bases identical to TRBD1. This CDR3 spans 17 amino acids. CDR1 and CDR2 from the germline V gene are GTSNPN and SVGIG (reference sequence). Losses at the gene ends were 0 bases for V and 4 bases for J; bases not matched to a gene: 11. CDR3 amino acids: CAWSVRVSGTGVYGYTF. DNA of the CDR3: TGTGCCTGGAGTGTACGGGTCTCCGGGACAGGGGTCTATGGCTACACCTTC.

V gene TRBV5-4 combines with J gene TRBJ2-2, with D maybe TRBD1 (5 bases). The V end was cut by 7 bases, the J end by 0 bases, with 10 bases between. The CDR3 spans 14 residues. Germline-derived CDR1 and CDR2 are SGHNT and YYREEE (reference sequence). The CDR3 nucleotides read TGTGCCAGCGGGGCGGACCCGAACACCGGGGAGCTGTTTTTT. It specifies CASGADPNTGELFF.

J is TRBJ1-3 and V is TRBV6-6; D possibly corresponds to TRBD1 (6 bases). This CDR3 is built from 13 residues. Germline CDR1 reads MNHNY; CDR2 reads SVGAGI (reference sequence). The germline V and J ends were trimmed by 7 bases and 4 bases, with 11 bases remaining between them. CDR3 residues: CASTKGGGNTIYF. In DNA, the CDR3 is TGTGCCAGCACTAAGGGGGGGGGAAACACCATATATTTT.

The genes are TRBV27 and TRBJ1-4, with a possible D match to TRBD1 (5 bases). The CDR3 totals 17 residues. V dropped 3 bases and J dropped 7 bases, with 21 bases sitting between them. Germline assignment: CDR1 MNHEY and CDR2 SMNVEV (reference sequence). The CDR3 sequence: CASSFGPPGAHVEKLFF. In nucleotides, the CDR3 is TGTGCCAGCAGTTTTGGCCCGCCCGGGGCGCATGTTGAAAAACTGTTTTTT.

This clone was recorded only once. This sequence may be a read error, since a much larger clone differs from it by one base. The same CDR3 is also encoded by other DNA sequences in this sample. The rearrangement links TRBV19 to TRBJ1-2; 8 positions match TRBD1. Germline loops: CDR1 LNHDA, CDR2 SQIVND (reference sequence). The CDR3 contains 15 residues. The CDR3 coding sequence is TGTGCTAGTAGCACCGATGGACAGGGCAGCTATGGCTACACCTTC. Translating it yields CASSTDGQGSYGYTF.

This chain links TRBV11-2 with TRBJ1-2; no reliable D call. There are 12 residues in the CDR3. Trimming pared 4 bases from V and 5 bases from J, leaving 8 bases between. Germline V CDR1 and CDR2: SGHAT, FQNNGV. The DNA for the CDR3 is TGTGCCAGCAGCTCGAGGGCGTATGGCTACACCTTC. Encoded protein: CASSSRAYGYTF.

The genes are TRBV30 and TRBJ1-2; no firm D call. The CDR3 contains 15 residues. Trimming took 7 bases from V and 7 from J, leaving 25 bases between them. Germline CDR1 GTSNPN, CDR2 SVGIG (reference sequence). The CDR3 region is CAYRRTEAVVSGYTF. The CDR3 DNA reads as TGTGCCTACCGGCGGACGGAGGCTGTTGTGAGTGGCTACACCTTC.

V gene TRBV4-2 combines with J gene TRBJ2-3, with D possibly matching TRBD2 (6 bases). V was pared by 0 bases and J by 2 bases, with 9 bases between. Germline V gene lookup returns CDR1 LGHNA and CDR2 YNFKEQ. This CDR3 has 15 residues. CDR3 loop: CASSQDSRDTDTQYF. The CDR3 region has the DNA TGTGCCAGCAGCCAAGATTCGCGGGACACAGATACGCAGTATTTT.